This T cell receptor beta chain was found in a study of T cells in Graves' hyperthyroidism and ophthalmopathy (dated by TCRdb to the late 2010s). The study in broad terms: Peripheral blood was collected at initial diagnosis, before any treatment. A discovery cohort of approximately 97 patients, 43 with Graves' ophthalmopathy and 57 with stable Graves' hyperthyroidism, was used to find distinguishing TCR V-J signatures. The paper reports TCR Vbeta CDR3 sequencing of some 140 peripheral blood samples: around 45 ophthalmopathy, 70 to 85 hyperthyroidism and approximately 17 progressor patients. In several Graves' hyperthyroidism patients, the study also compared T-cell repertoires from thyroid tissue with T-cell repertoires from blood. An independent validation cohort of around 19 hyperthyroidism patients and 17 patients who later progressed to ophthalmopathy tested prospective prediction of ophthalmopathy. After blood sampling, hyperthyroidism patients were treated with methimazole at a starting dose of 30 mg daily, and ophthalmopathy patients were treated with high-dose intravenous methylprednisolone. For training and testing, the 80 to 100 patients in the discovery cohort were randomly divided in a 7:3 ratio. Overall results and qualifications from the work: A model built on a 13 V-J signature distinguished ophthalmopathy from stable hyperthyroidism, reaching 87.88% sensitivity and approximately 81% specificity in cross-validation and 80%/75% in testing. No statistical method was used to set the sample size in advance, and investigators knew the group allocation. In validation, progression to ophthalmopathy was predicted by the model with about 70% sensitivity and roughly 76% specificity, a median of roughly 6.4 months before onset. Most expanded thyroid clonotypes (frequency above 0.001) were also found in blood, which suggests that blood repertoires may mirror thyroid immune responses.

This clonotype was recorded many times. Its antigen is still unknown. No much larger clone exists at a distance of one base, and base qualities are not known. Amplification of TCR beta CDR3 regions was carried out from RNA transcripts. The TCR CDR3 was subjected to a first round of RT-PCR using the HTBI primer set and the Qiagen OneStep RT-PCR kit. Libraries were constructed in a second round of multiplex PCR, after which size selection and purification were carried out. Paired-end sequencing of the libraries was performed with 100 bp reads on an Illumina HiSeq2000. As for how the authors treated the data: SOAPnuke was used to process the raw data, removing reads that contained adapters or uncalled bases, had a mean Phred below 15, or lacked an exact match to the constant primer or identifier. COPE v1.2.5 was used to merge the high-quality paired reads, and each unique nucleotide sequence was defined as a clonotype. Clonotypes were aligned to IMGT TRBV, TRBD and TRBJ reference segments using MiTCR v1.1. Only V-J combinations with frequency above 0.0001, covering 99% to 99.2% of repertoires, were analysed. The TCS score was defined as the ratio of F50 (clonal expansion) to E x V (chaos), calculated using BLOSUM62-based TCRdist between CDR3 peptides within each V-J. Welch's t-statistics and random forest reduced around 520 V-J features to 10 to 15, which were used in a naive Bayes classifier (R e1071). Using fastp trimming at Q25 and MiXCR clonotype assembly, TCRdb reanalyzed the public sequencing data and kept in-frame beta chains. Every distinct CDR3 protein forms one entry, paired with its most common genes and DNA. These V and J calls originate from TCRdb's pipeline instead of the authors' own analysis. This sample gives about 350,000 distinct CDR3 sequences in total; roughly 20% of them show up just once. Roughly 15% of the sample is in the top ten clones.

V has 5 bases trimmed and J has 6 bases trimmed; junction bases matching no gene number 10. As encoded in the germline V gene, CDR1 is SGHVS while CDR2 is FNYEAQ. CDR3 length: 15 amino acids, cysteine to phenylalanine. This entry keeps only the CDR3 DNA: 45 bases, framed from base 1. Ophthalmopathy patients had moderately to severely active disease, Clinical Activity Score of at least 3, NOSPECS grade of at least 4, and duration under 3 months. Patients with uncontrolled infections, other autoimmune diseases, pregnancy or lactation were excluded. Clinical symptoms, serum thyroxine and TRAb, thyroid ultrasound, and orbital computed tomography formed the basis for the diagnoses. PBMCs were isolated from 10 ml of fresh peripheral blood by Ficoll-Paque density gradient centrifugation. Trizol reagent was used to extract total RNA, and RNA quality was then checked on an Agilent 2100 Bioanalyzer.

The TCR was taken from a woman between 35 and 50 years old with Graves' ophthalmopathy. The sequence joins TRBV7-6 to TRBJ2-3, and 8 bases in between align with TRBD2. The source material was blood. The bases are TGTGCCAGCAGCCTCCTGGAGGTAGCGGGGGATACGCAGTATTTT. This encodes CASSLLEVAGDTQYF. With the portions outside the CDR3 filled from the reference TRBV7-6 and TRBJ2-3 genes, the complete variable region becomes GAGVSQSPRYKVTKRGQDVALRCDPISGHVSLYWYRQALGQGPEFLTYFNYEAQQDKSGLPNDRFSAERPEGSISTLTIQRTEQRDSAMYRCASSLLEVAGDTQYFGPGTRLTVL.